This T cell receptor beta chain appears in the sequencing data of a study of blood T cell repertoires in COVID-19. At the level of the study: In each case, the material was cDNA or gDNA derived from T cells, B-cell-depleted T cells, or PBMCs.

Enrollees, about 18 to 95 years old, lived in approximately 25 US areas. Cohorts were determined from participant-reported clinical history. In the original analysis: Counts of nucleated cells, estimated from reference gene primer amplification, were obtained. TCRdb's copy holds only in-frame clones and misses some; the assay was immunoSEQ multiplex PCR. V, J and clone size derive from that table, while D and trimming were established from the DNA sequence. Of approximately 160,000 clones in the sample, roughly 87% were seen once. V shed 5 bases, J shed 3 bases, and the junction held 7 bases outside the gene matches. This CDR3 contains 16 residues. The germline V gene has CDR1 SNHLY and CDR2 FYNNEI.

The sequencing input was PBMCs or T cells enriched from blood (not recorded which). The TCR comes from a woman aged 45-65 years who had recovered from COVID-19. V usage is TRBV2 and J usage is TRBJ2-7; 13 bases map to TRBD2. The CDR3 loop reads CASSQTSGRPNYEQYF. As DNA, the CDR3 is TGTGCCAGCAGTCAGACTAGCGGGAGGCCCAACTACGAGCAGTACTTC. Complete variable domain (other parts from reference TRBV2 and TRBJ2-7): EPEVTQTPSHQVTQMGQEVILRCVPISNHLYFYWYRQILGQKVEFLVSFYNNEISEKSEIFDDQFSVERPDGSNFTLKIRSTKLEDSAMYFCASSQTSGRPNYEQYFGPGTRLTVT.